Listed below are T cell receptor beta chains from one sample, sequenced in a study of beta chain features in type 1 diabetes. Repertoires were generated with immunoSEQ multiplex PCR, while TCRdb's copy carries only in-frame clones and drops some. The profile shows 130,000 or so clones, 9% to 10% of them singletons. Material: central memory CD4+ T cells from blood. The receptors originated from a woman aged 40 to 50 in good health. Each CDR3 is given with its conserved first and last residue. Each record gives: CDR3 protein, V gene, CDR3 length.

CDR3aa: CAITEGGGDTEAFF; v_gene: TRBV10-3; len: 14
CDR3aa: CASSSSGQGYNEQFF; v_gene: TRBV6-5; len: 15
CDR3aa: CATSKGQGDNEQFF; v_gene: TRBV15; len: 14
CDR3aa: CASSSPGLATGELFF; v_gene: TRBV5-4; len: 15
CDR3aa: CASSLGTSGVSSYNEQFF; v_gene: TRBV27; len: 18
CDR3aa: CASSRGQGAHPSTDTQYF; v_gene: TRBV2; len: 18
CDR3aa: CASSQGSTKTQYF; v_gene: TRBV7-2; len: 13
CDR3aa: CASSARQAGELFF; v_gene: TRBV7-2; len: 13
CDR3aa: CASSSSSEFETQYF; v_gene: TRBV5-1; len: 14
CDR3aa: CASSISGSRNNEQFF; v_gene: TRBV19; len: 15
CDR3aa: CASSPLSAAQYF; v_gene: TRBV27; len: 12
CDR3aa: CSAHRGGQQYF; v_gene: TRBV20-1; len: 11
CDR3aa: CASSWDSPDTDTQYF; v_gene: TRBV10-1; len: 15
CDR3aa: CASSAGTGELFF; v_gene: TRBV9; len: 12
CDR3aa: CASSYRTSGPYNEQFF; v_gene: TRBV6-5; len: 16
CDR3aa: CASNFAGEDTQYF; v_gene: TRBV7-2; len: 13
CDR3aa: CASSISHQPQHF; v_gene: TRBV19; len: 12
CDR3aa: CASSLSPGANVLTF; v_gene: TRBV5-6; len: 14
CDR3aa: CASSPPADRAAFF; v_gene: TRBV7-2; len: 13
CDR3aa: CASSRTQGSTGELFF; v_gene: TRBV5-1; len: 15
CDR3aa: CASSPYTGELFF; v_gene: TRBV7-2; len: 12
CDR3aa: CASSFIGQSYNEQFF; v_gene: TRBV7-9; len: 15
CDR3aa: CSVGGGADTQYF; v_gene: TRBV29-1; len: 12